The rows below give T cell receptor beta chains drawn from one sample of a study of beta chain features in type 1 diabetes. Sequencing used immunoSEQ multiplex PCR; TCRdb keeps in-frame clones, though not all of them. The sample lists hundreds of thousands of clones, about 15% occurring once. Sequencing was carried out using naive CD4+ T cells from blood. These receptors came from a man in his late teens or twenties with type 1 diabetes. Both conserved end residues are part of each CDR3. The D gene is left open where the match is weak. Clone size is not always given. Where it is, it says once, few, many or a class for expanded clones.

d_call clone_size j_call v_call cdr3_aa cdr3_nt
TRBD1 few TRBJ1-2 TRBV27 CASSAYRGSESKAYGYTF TGTGCCAGCAGTGCCTACAGGGGAAGTGAATCGAAAGCCTATGGCTACACCTTC
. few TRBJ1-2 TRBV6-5 CASGQGNGYTF TGTGCCAGCGGGCAGGGGAATGGCTACACCTTC
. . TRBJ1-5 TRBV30 CAWSVTLYNQPQHF TGTGCCTGGAGTGTAACTCTCTACAATCAGCCCCAGCATTTT
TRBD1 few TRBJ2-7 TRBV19 CASTQTGAYEQYF TGTGCCAGTACCCAGACAGGGGCCTACGAGCAGTACTTC
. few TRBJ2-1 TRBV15 CATSRSEGEQFF TGTGCCACCAGCAGATCGGAGGGCGAGCAGTTCTTC
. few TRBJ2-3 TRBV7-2 CASSNGVDTQYF TGTGCCAGCAGCAACGGAGTAGATACGCAGTATTTT
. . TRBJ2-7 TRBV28 CASSLRATYYEQYF TGTGCCAGCAGTTTAAGAGCCACTTACTACGAGCAGTACTTC
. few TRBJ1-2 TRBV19 CASSSSRDYYGYTF TGTGCCAGTAGTAGCTCCCGGGATTACTATGGCTACACCTTC
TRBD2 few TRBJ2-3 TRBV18 CASSPGLAGTDTQYF TGTGCCAGCTCACCAGGACTAGCGGGGACAGATACGCAGTATTTT
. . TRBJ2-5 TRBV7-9 CASSLDVWRVQETQYF TGTGCCAGCAGCTTAGACGTCTGGAGGGTTCAAGAGACCCAGTACTTC
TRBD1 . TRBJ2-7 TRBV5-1 CASASGTASYEQYF TGCGCCAGCGCATCCGGGACAGCCTCCTACGAGCAGTACTTC
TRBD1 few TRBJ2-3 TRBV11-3 CASSADRGLGDTQYF TGTGCCAGCAGCGCTGACAGGGGGCTCGGAGATACGCAGTATTTT
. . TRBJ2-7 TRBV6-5 CASRPHRDTAYEQYF TGTGCCAGCAGACCTCACCGGGACACAGCCTACGAGCAGTACTTC
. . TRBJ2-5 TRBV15 CATSTQRETQYF TGTGCCACCAGCACCCAGCGAGAGACCCAGTACTTC
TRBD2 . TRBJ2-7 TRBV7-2 CASSLGDAGGTYEQYF TGTGCCAGCAGCTTAGGGGATGCGGGGGGGACCTACGAGCAGTACTTC
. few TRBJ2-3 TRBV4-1 CASSHSRNVGGTDTQYF TGCGCCAGCAGCCATTCCCGGAATGTGGGGGGAACAGATACGCAGTATTTT
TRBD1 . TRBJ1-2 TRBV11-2 CASSSTTDRLRERGYTF TGTGCCAGCAGCTCAACCACGGACAGGCTTCGCGAGCGGGGCTACACCTTC
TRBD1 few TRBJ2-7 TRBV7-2 CASSKGTVEGGQYF TGTGCCAGCAGCAAGGGGACAGTCGAAGGTGGGCAGTACTTC
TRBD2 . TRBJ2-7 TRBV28 CASSPQGTTYEQYF TGTGCCAGCAGCCCCCAAGGGACTACCTACGAGCAGTACTTC
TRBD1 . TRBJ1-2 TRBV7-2 CASSAPADRGRRNTF TGTGCCAGCAGCGCCCCAGCCGACAGGGGGCGGAGGAACACCTTC
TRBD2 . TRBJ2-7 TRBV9 CASSARPSGPYEQYF TGTGCCAGCAGCGCCCGCCCTAGCGGACCCTACGAGCAGTACTTC
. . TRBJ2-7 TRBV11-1 CASSLSSSEENEQYF TGTGCCAGCAGCTTATCATCCAGCGAAGAGAACGAGCAGTACTTC
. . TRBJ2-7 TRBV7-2 CASSLASSGYEQYF TGTGCCAGCAGCTTAGCTAGTTCTGGCTACGAGCAGTACTTC
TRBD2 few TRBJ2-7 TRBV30 CAWTGGGSYEQYF TGTGCCTGGACAGGCGGGGGCTCCTACGAGCAGTACTTC
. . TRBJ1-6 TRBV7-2 CASSPRGGGNSPLHF TGTGCCAGCAGCCCCCGCGGGGGAGGTAATTCACCCCTCCACTTT
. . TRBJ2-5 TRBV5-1 CASSDGTAQETQYF TGCGCCAGCAGCGACGGGACTGCCCAGGAGACCCAGTACTTC
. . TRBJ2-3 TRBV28 CASSFQGTDTQYF TGTGCCAGCAGTTTCCAGGGTACAGATACGCAGTATTTT
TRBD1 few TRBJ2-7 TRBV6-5 CASSWTGSNIYEQYF TGTGCCAGCAGTTGGACAGGGAGTAATATCTACGAGCAGTACTTC
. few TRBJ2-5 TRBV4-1 CASSQGRQETQYF TGCGCCAGCAGCCAGGGGCGACAAGAGACCCAGTACTTC
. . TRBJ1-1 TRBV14 CASSQVVEAFF TGTGCCAGCAGCCAAGTAGTTGAAGCTTTCTTT
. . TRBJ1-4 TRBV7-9 CASSLRRGRITNEKLFF TGTGCCAGCAGCTTACGGAGGGGAAGGATAACTAATGAAAAACTGTTTTTT
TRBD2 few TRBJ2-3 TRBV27 CASSSRGTSGGTDTQYF TGTGCCAGCAGTTCCCGGGGGACTAGCGGAGGCACAGATACGCAGTATTTT
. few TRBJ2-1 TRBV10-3 CAISELQGGNEQFF TGTGCCATCAGTGAGTTGCAAGGGGGCAATGAGCAGTTCTTC
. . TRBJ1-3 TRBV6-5 CASKKPGGNTIYF TGTGCCAGCAAGAAACCGGGGGGAAACACCATATATTTT
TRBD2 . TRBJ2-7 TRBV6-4 CASSDSNLREGSYEQYF TGTGCCAGCAGTGACTCGAACTTGCGGGAGGGTTCCTACGAGCAGTACTTC
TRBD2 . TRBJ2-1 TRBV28 CASSPSSGRGYNEQFF TGTGCCAGCAGTCCCTCTAGCGGGAGGGGCTACAATGAGCAGTTCTTC